Each of the 24 T cell receptor beta chains below was sequenced from the same sample in a study of blood T cell repertoires in COVID-19. The repertoire was sequenced with immunoSEQ multiplex PCR; TCRdb's copy has only in-frame clones and lacks some. The sample consists of some 83,000 clones, approximately 75% of them appearing once. The sequenced material came from peripheral blood. The source of these receptors is a woman older than 75 with acute or convalescent COVID-19.

The CDR3 protein is CASSLSGTTMEGYTF. CDR3 in DNA: TGCGCCAGCAGCTTGTCCGGGACAACTATGGAAGGCTACACCTTC. V gene TRBV5-1 combines with J gene TRBJ1-2, with a weak D call TRBD1 (6 bases). V lost 1 base and J 8 bases, leaving 18 bases between the germline ends. CDR3 length equals 15 residues. The germline gives CDR1 SGHRS, CDR2 YFSETQ.

The V and J genes are TRBV2 and TRBJ1-3; possibly TRBD1 for D (6 bases). Germline lookup yields CDR1 SNHLY and CDR2 FYNNEI. The CDR3 loop spans 14 amino acids. V lost 5 bases and J 2 bases, leaving 10 bases between the germline ends. The CDR3 loop reads CASSLQGAGNTIYF. As DNA, the CDR3 is TGTGCCAGCAGTTTACAGGGTGCTGGAAACACCATATATTTT.

This sequence joins TRBV9 and TRBJ1-2; TRBD1 matches 9 bases. The germline V gene has CDR1 SGDLS and CDR2 YYNGEE. J lost 4 bases, V lost 2 bases, and 9 bases had no gene match. The CDR3 totals 16 residues. The CDR3 here is CASSVDPGQGIYGYTF. DNA for the CDR3: TGTGCCAGCAGCGTGGACCCGGGACAGGGAATCTATGGCTACACCTTC.

J is TRBJ1-1 and V is TRBV18, with D possibly being TRBD1 (5 bases). CDR3 length: 16 residues. Germline CDR1 and CDR2: KGHSH and LQKENI. Trimming removed 1 base from V and 6 bases from J, with 18 bases in between. The CDR3 reads CASSPQKGNGVAEAFF. CDR3 in DNA: TGTGCCAGCTCACCACAAAAGGGGAATGGAGTCGCTGAAGCTTTCTTT.

This chain joins TRBV18 and TRBJ2-1; TRBD2 might be the D (5 bases). The V and J ends lost 3 bases and 7 bases respectively, with 13 bases between them. Germline lookup yields CDR1 KGHSH and CDR2 LQKENI. The CDR3 has 14 amino acids. Here the CDR3 DNA reads TGTGCCAGCTCACCCTTTTCGGGGTTGAATGAGCAGTTCTTC. Its translation: CASSPFSGLNEQFF.

The rearrangement uses TRBV5-6 and TRBJ2-3, with 9 nucleotides matching TRBD1. V was clipped by 4 bases and J by 1 base; unmatched bases: 4. The germline V gene has CDR1 SGHDT and CDR2 YYEEEE. The CDR3 spans 15 residues. The CDR3 nucleotides read TGTGCCAGCAGCCCGAGGACAGGGGGCACAGATACGCAGTATTTT. It yields the protein CASSPRTGGTDTQYF.

The chain joins TRBV30 to TRBJ1-2, with D perhaps TRBD1 (6 bases). V was pared by 4 bases and J by 8 bases, with 23 bases between. This CDR3 comprises 15 residues. Germline CDR1 reads GTSNPN; CDR2 reads SVGIG (reference sequence). This CDR3 is CAWTRHRVPGRGYTF. CDR3 coding DNA: TGTGCCTGGACGCGCCACAGGGTCCCGGGCAGGGGCTACACCTTC.

The genes are TRBV7-9 and TRBJ1-1, with a possible D match to TRBD1 (5 bases). V was clipped by 2 bases and J by 10 bases, with 17 bases between them. The CDR3 contains 14 residues. Per the germline V gene, CDR1 is SEHNR and CDR2 is FQNEAQ (reference sequence). In DNA form, the CDR3 reads TGTGCCAGCAGCTTATTCGAACAGGCGGGGGGAGCTTTCTTT. Translated: CASSLFEQAGGAFF.

The genes are TRBV28 and TRBJ1-2; D may be TRBD1 (6 bases). V lost 2 bases to trimming and J lost 6 bases, with 16 bases between them. The CDR3 spans 15 residues. Germline CDR1 and CDR2: MDHEN and SYDVKM. The CDR3 nucleotides read TGTGCCAGCAGTTTACCGGGACACCGGGAGGATGGCTACACCTTC. This sequence encodes CASSLPGHREDGYTF.

The gene calls are TRBV28 and TRBJ1-5; TRBD1 matches 7 bases. V lost 6 bases to trimming and J lost 0 bases; unmatched junction nucleotides: 5. The CDR3 spans 15 residues. CDR1 is MDHEN, CDR2 SYDVKM, per germline. CDR3 loop: CASRGTDYSNQPQHF. The CDR3, as DNA: TGTGCCAGCAGAGGGACAGATTATAGCAATCAGCCCCAGCATTTT.

The rearrangement joins TRBV7-2 to TRBJ1-1, with D possibly matching TRBD1 (5 bases). Germline CDR1 reads SGHTA; CDR2 reads FQGNSA. Trimming left V 8 bases short and J 5 bases short, with 15 bases between. There are 13 residues in the CDR3. The CDR3 sequence is CASGGIIGTEAFF. In DNA, the CDR3 is TGTGCCAGCGGGGGGATAATAGGAACTGAAGCTTTCTTT.

In this sample, this clone turned up a few times. The chain is built from TRBV3-1 (or the pseudogene TRBV3-2) and TRBJ2-3; 8 nucleotides line up with TRBD2. V lost 5 bases and J lost 12; bases outside the gene matches: 13. The CDR3 runs to 14 residues. CDR1 is LGHDT, CDR2 YNNKEL, per germline (reference sequence). CDR3 nucleotides: TGTGCCAGCAGCGAAACCCCGGGGGGGCCGCGACAGTATTTT. Protein product: CASSETPGGPRQYF.

The CDR3 region is CASSERLGKDTQYF. The CDR3 region has the DNA TGTGCCAGCAGCGAGAGACTAGGGAAAGATACGCAGTATTTT. The chain carries TRBV11-3 and TRBJ2-3, with a tentative D call TRBD2 (6 bases). This CDR3 spans 14 amino acids. CDR1 SGHNT and CDR2 YENEEA come from the germline V gene. Between the trimmed V and J ends, which lost 5 bases and 5 bases, there was a span of 14 bases.

This chain uses TRBV9 with TRBJ2-2; TRBD1 matches 9 bases. Germline values: CDR1 SGDLS, CDR2 YYNGEE. V lost 1 base and J lost 7; bases outside the gene matches: 8. CDR3 length: 16 residues. CDR3 coding DNA: TGTGCCAGCAGCGTAACCGGGACAGGGCTTGGCGGGGAGCTGTTTTTT. The encoded protein is CASSVTGTGLGGELFF.

J is TRBJ1-5 and V is TRBV6-2 or TRBV6-3, with 7 bases matching TRBD1. The CDR3 is made up of 14 amino acids. The germline CDR1 and CDR2 sequences are MNHEY and SVGEGT. J gave up 6 bases and V 5 bases, and 7 bases lay outside the gene matches. The CDR3, as DNA: TGTGCCAGCAGTCAACAGGGGAGTGGTCAGCCCCAGCATTTT. Translation gives CASSQQGSGQPQHF.

This clone was recorded at least ten times. The J gene is TRBJ1-1, the V gene TRBV7-2, with D perhaps TRBD1 (5 bases). Germline loops: CDR1 SGHTA, CDR2 FQGNSA. V gave up 1 base and J gave up 8 bases, with 17 bases separating them. The CDR3 extends over 15 amino acids. Here the CDR3 DNA reads TGTGCCAGCAGCTTAGAGGGGAACGCTTTGACGGAAGCTTTCTTT. This codes for CASSLEGNALTEAFF.

The J gene is TRBJ2-5, the V gene TRBV5-5, with no clear D. Trimming pared 4 bases from V and 3 bases from J, leaving 10 bases between. Germline V CDR1 and CDR2: SGHKS, YYEKEE (reference sequence). This CDR3 spans 13 amino acids. The CDR3 sequence: CASSLNTEETQYF. CDR3 nucleotide sequence: TGTGCCAGCAGCCTGAACACAGAAGAGACCCAGTACTTC.

This chain links TRBV7-2 with TRBJ1-2; the D is unclear. Germline lookup yields CDR1 SGHTA and CDR2 FQGNSA. The CDR3 totals 13 residues. V lost 3 bases and J lost 8, with 13 bases in between. CDR3 protein: CASSFPRLRGYTF. DNA for the CDR3: TGTGCCAGCAGCTTCCCCAGACTCCGCGGCTACACCTTC. The full variable domain, its missing parts supplied by reference TRBV7-2 and TRBJ1-2, is GAGVSQSPSNKVTEKGKDVELRCDPISGHTALYWYRQSLGQGLEFLIYFQGNSAPDKSGLPSDRFSAERTGGSVSTLTIQRTQQEDSAVYLCASSFPRLRGYTFGSGTRLTVV.

This chain links TRBV24-1 with TRBJ1-2; D is possibly TRBD1 (6 bases). Germline values: CDR1 KGHDR, CDR2 SFDVKD. The CDR3 is 14 residues long. With 2 bases removed from V and 0 bases from J, the gap between germline ends came to 6 bases. CDR3 sequence (DNA): TGTGCCACCAGTGATTGGACAGCTAACTATGGCTACACCTTC. As protein: CATSDWTANYGYTF.

The chain joins TRBV5-6 to TRBJ1-5; TRBD1 is a possible D gene (6 bases). The V end lost 4 bases, the J end lost 9 bases, and 20 bases lay between the germline ends. The CDR3 has 15 amino acids. Per germline, CDR1 SGHDT and CDR2 YYEEEE. CDR3 residues: CASSPSGGAMGPQHF. CDR3 DNA sequence: TGTGCCAGCAGCCCAAGTGGGGGCGCAATGGGGCCCCAGCATTTT.

This clone was counted a single time. The rearrangement joins TRBV7-2 to TRBJ1-3; 7 bases match TRBD1. Germline values: CDR1 SGHTA, CDR2 FQGNSA. The trim removed 1 base at V and 2 bases at J, leaving 2 bases unmatched. The CDR3 consists of 15 residues. The CDR3, as DNA: TGTGCCAGCAGCTTAGGACAGGGTGCTGGAAACACCATATATTTT. Its protein is CASSLGQGAGNTIYF.

The V and J genes are TRBV5-1 and TRBJ1-4, with 7 bases lining up with TRBD1. V dropped 4 bases and J dropped 0; count of bases not matched to a gene: 15. The germline gives CDR1 SGHRS, CDR2 YFSETQ. The CDR3 contains 19 residues. The CDR3 DNA is TGCGCCAGCAGCCAAACGACACCGGGACAGACTACAACTAATGAAAAACTGTTTTTT. Amino acid sequence: CASSQTTPGQTTTNEKLFF.

The V gene is TRBV6-2 or TRBV6-3, the J gene TRBJ2-3; D is unclear. V lost 7 bases, J lost 9 bases, and 20 bases lay in between. The CDR3 totals 14 residues. Germline CDR1 MNHEY, CDR2 SVGEGT. CDR3 DNA: TGTGCCAGCACCCCCCGTGTGGGCCCGGCCACGCAGTATTTT. Its translation: CASTPRVGPATQYF.

The chain recombines TRBV4-2 with TRBJ1-5; TRBD1 aligns across 7 bases. V was clipped by 0 bases and J by 4 bases; unmatched bases: 12. The CDR3 consists of 18 residues. Germline CDR1 LGHNA, CDR2 YNFKEQ. CDR3 loop: CASSQDQYRGTQNQPQHF. CDR3 DNA: TGTGCCAGCAGCCAAGATCAGTACAGGGGTACCCAAAATCAGCCCCAGCATTTT.